Following are 20 T cell receptor beta chains from one sample sequenced in a study of CD8 T cells in ankylosing spondylitis. General study points: The study identified a TCR beta motif of about eight highly homologous variants that appeared characteristic of ankylosing spondylitis blood.

MiXCR, run by TCRdb on the 5' RACE reads, gives a single entry per CDR3 protein. The sample gives more than 650,000 distinct CDR3 sequences, 10% to 15% of which show up once; 0.45% to 0.6% is in the top ten. The antigens for these receptors are not known. The sequenced sample was blood, either unsorted or a sorted T cell fraction (not recorded which). The receptors originated from a male donor with ankylosing spondylitis.

This clonotype has only a few counts. CDR3 bases: TGTGCCAGCAGCCCCTGGAATCGAGGGAGGAGCGGAAACACCATATATTTT. It translates to CASSPWNRGRSGNTIYF. This chain uses TRBV6-1 with TRBJ1-3; D uncertain. CDR3 length: 17 residues. Trimming removed 6 bases at V and 4 bases at J, with 22 bases between. Germline V gene data show CDR1 as MNHNS and CDR2 as SASEGT.

This clonotype showed up just a few times. V and J are TRBV10-3 and TRBJ2-7, with D perhaps TRBD1 or TRBD2 (5 bases each). Germline V lookup: CDR1 ENHRY, CDR2 SYGVKD. The CDR3 length is 14 residues. Deletions cut 3 bases from V and 6 bases from J, with 15 bases between. The CDR3 loop reads CAISDWDLQGEQYF. The DNA of the CDR3 is TGTGCCATCAGTGATTGGGACCTTCAGGGCGAGCAGTACTTC.

This clonotype was counted only a few times. The gene calls are TRBV20-1 and TRBJ1-2; unclear D gene. The V and J ends lost 3 bases and 8 bases respectively, with 19 bases between them. The germline gives CDR1 DFQATT, CDR2 SNEGSKA (reference sequence). CDR3 size: 14 residues. Written as DNA, the CDR3 is TGCAGTGCTAGCCCCACCTCGATCCCGGGAGGCTACACCTTC. Protein: CSASPTSIPGGYTF.

The DNA for the CDR3 is TGTGCCAGCATCACAGCAGGCGATGAGTCTGAAGCTTTCTTT. Its translation is CASITAGDESEAFF. The chain carries TRBV6-1 and TRBJ1-1; D is uncertain. Germline lookup yields CDR1 MNHNS and CDR2 SASEGT. The CDR3 loop spans 14 amino acids. Trimming stripped 7 bases from V and 6 bases from J, with 18 bases between.

The chain links TRBV30 to TRBJ2-1; no clear D. Germline V gene sequence: CDR1 GTSNPN, CDR2 SVGIG (reference sequence). The V end lost 5 bases, the J end lost 0 bases, and 11 bases lay between the germline ends. The CDR3 length is 14 residues. CDR3 sequence reads: CAWGKSSSYNEQFF. In nucleotides, the CDR3 is TGTGCCTGGGGCAAATCAAGCTCCTACAATGAGCAGTTCTTC.

This rearrangement joins TRBV6-2 or TRBV6-3 to TRBJ1-2; D unclear. With 3 bases removed from V and 5 bases from J, the gap between germline ends came to 10 bases. Germline values: CDR1 MNHEY, CDR2 SVGEGT. This CDR3 contains 13 residues. The CDR3 bases are TGTGCCAGCAGTTATTCGGCGGGGTATGGCTACACCTTC. It specifies CASSYSAGYGYTF.

The gene calls are TRBV6-2 or TRBV6-3 and TRBJ2-3; no clear D. Trimming left V 0 bases short and J 11 bases short, with 15 bases between. The CDR3 covers 14 residues. Germline loops: CDR1 MNHEY, CDR2 SVGEGT. This CDR3 is CASSYSGSRPGQYF. The CDR3 region has the DNA TGTGCCAGCAGTTACTCGGGCTCCAGGCCGGGGCAGTATTTT.

The rearrangement links TRBV29-1 to TRBJ2-1; 12 nucleotides align to TRBD2. V shed 7 bases, J shed 2 bases, and the junction held 12 bases outside the gene matches. Germline loops: CDR1 SQVTM, CDR2 ANQGSEA. The CDR3 has 17 amino acids. CDR3 sequence reads: CSAGGLAGHVPYNEQFF. CDR3 sequence (DNA): TGCAGCGCTGGGGGACTAGCGGGCCACGTCCCCTACAATGAGCAGTTCTTC.

The chain is built from TRBV7-2 and TRBJ1-2; D is possibly TRBD1 (6 bases). Per germline, CDR1 SGHTA and CDR2 FQGNSA. CDR3 length equals 15 residues. Trimming removed 5 bases from V and 4 bases from J, with 17 bases in between. The CDR3 coding sequence is TGTGCCAGCAGCGGCACCACAGGGAACGCCTATGGCTACACCTTC. Translation gives CASSGTTGNAYGYTF.

This clonotype was picked up many times. The genes are TRBV5-1 and TRBJ1-1; D not resolved. Germline CDR1 reads SGHRS; CDR2 reads YFSETQ. The CDR3 is made up of 15 amino acids. V was shortened by 0 bases and J by 5 bases, with 14 bases between the two germline ends. The CDR3 DNA reads TGCGCCAGCAGCTTGGCCCGGGTTGGAACGACTGAAGCTTTCTTT. Translating gives CASSLARVGTTEAFF.

In its sample, this clonotype was seen many times. The CDR3 loop reads CSARSRPYGYTF. The CDR3 DNA follows: TGCAGTGCTAGGTCTCGGCCCTATGGCTACACCTTC. V and J are TRBV20-1 and TRBJ1-2; D gene uncertain. The germline gives CDR1 DFQATT, CDR2 SNEGSKA (reference sequence). Trimming removed 3 bases at V and 4 bases at J, with 9 bases between. This CDR3 is built from 12 residues.

The V and J genes are TRBV7-6 and TRBJ2-3; D remains unclear. V lost 6 bases to trimming and J lost 2 bases, with 12 bases between them. CDR3 length: 14 residues. Looked up from germline, CDR1 is SGHVS and CDR2 is FNYEAQ. CDR3 bases: TGTGCCAGCAGGGCCGGACGGAACACAGATACGCAGTATTTT. Encoded protein: CASRAGRNTDTQYF.

This clonotype appeared a few times. The CDR3 spells CASSSRPGLAKDEQYF. CDR3 bases: TGTGCCAGCAGCTCCCGCCCGGGACTAGCCAAGGATGAGCAGTACTTC. The J gene is TRBJ2-7, the V gene TRBV7-9; 9 nucleotides agree with TRBD2. Germline values: CDR1 SEHNR, CDR2 FQNEAQ (reference sequence). The CDR3 runs 16 residues. J lost 7 bases, V lost 4 bases, and 14 bases had no gene match.

This chain uses TRBV20-1 with TRBJ1-1; no firm D call. Germline values: CDR1 DFQATT, CDR2 SNEGSKA (reference sequence). Trimming removed 7 bases at V and 6 bases at J, with 21 bases between. The CDR3 is made up of 14 amino acids. The CDR3 DNA sequence: TGCAGTGTTTTGCGGGCGCCCGGTAGGGCTGAAGCTTTCTTT. Protein product: CSVLRAPGRAEAFF.

At least ten counts were recorded for this clonotype. The chain joins TRBV7-6 to TRBJ2-5; 7 bases fit TRBD2. CDR1 is SGHVS, CDR2 FNYEAQ, per germline. The CDR3 spans 16 residues. After removal of 0 bases from V and 1 base from J, the junction contained 5 bases not matched to a gene. The CDR3 loop reads CASSLAGGIPQETQYF. CDR3 sequence (DNA): TGTGCCAGCAGCTTAGCGGGGGGGATTCCCCAAGAGACCCAGTACTTC.

The genes are TRBV6-1 and TRBJ1-2; the match to TRBD1 covers 8 bases. The CDR3 runs to 15 residues. V gave up 5 bases and J gave up 9 bases; unmatched junction bases: 14. The germline CDR1 and CDR2 sequences are MNHNS and SASEGT. CDR3 amino acids: CASSPIDRGRPRYTF. The CDR3 nucleotides are TGTGCCAGCAGTCCCATCGACAGGGGACGGCCCCGCTACACCTTC.

This clonotype was found a few times. This chain joins TRBV27 and TRBJ1-1; D is ambiguous. This CDR3 comprises 14 residues. CDR1 and CDR2 (germline): MNHEY, SMNVEV (reference sequence). The V end was cut by 10 bases, the J end by 4 bases, with 19 bases between. The CDR3 protein is CATSLRNWGTEAFF. CDR3 DNA sequence: TGTGCCACCTCATTAAGGAACTGGGGCACTGAAGCTTTCTTT.

In its sample, this clonotype was seen a few times. The J gene is TRBJ1-5, the V gene TRBV20-1, with a possible D match to TRBD1 (6 bases). The CDR3 is 14 amino acids. The V end was cut by 3 bases, the J end by 2 bases, with 11 bases between. Per germline, CDR1 DFQATT and CDR2 SNEGSKA (reference sequence). The CDR3: CSASRTAGNQPQHF. The CDR3 bases are TGCAGTGCTAGTCGGACAGCGGGCAATCAGCCCCAGCATTTT.

This clonotype came up a few times. The J gene is TRBJ2-2, the V gene TRBV2; D remains unclear. This CDR3 spans 12 amino acids. Germline values: CDR1 SNHLY, CDR2 FYNNEI. V was trimmed by 2 bases and J by 6 bases, leaving 4 bases between them. The CDR3 is CASSEFPGELFF. The DNA for the CDR3 is TGTGCCAGCAGTGAATTTCCCGGGGAGCTGTTTTTT.

In this sample, this clonotype turned up a few times. The limits of the CDR3 on the DNA are not certain, so only TCRdb's listed CDR3 is given. The chain carries TRBV7-2 and TRBJ2-1; no check of the table's D call, TRBD1, against the DNA was made. Including both end residues, the CDR3 is 14 amino acids long. Germline CDR1 is SGHTA and CDR2 is FQGNSA. The CDR3 sequence: CASSLARVGTGTFF.